The clone carrying this T cell receptor beta chain appeared once. Ages ranged from about 18 to 90 years, with residence in more than 20 US areas. Cohort 3 donors were reported recovered after two negative PCRs, clearance, or symptom resolution. The data are from a study of blood T cell repertoires in COVID-19. Overall study context: Samples of COVID-19 (acute and convalescent) were obtained from the United States, Italy and Spain. In each case, the material was cDNA or gDNA derived from T cells, B-cell-depleted T cells, or PBMCs.

Generated by immunoSEQ multiplex PCR, the TCRdb table keeps only in-frame clones and is missing some. This table holds approximately 380,000 clones, roughly 91% found once. Germline CDR1 reads MNHEY; CDR2 reads SMNVEV (reference sequence). The CDR3 consists of 13 residues. Trimming at V came to 5 bases and at J to 3 bases, leaving 1 base not matched to a gene. The rearrangement joins TRBV27 to TRBJ1-3; 7 bases agree with TRBD1. Sequencing was performed on PBMCs or T cells enriched from blood (not recorded which). The TCR sequence derives from a woman between 18 and 29 years old who had recovered from COVID-19. CDR3 region: CASSRDSGNTIYF. The CDR3 DNA is TGTGCCAGCAGTCGGGACAGTGGAAACACCATATATTTT.